Listed here are 11 T cell receptor beta chains from one sample, sequenced in a study of OX40 agonist ivuxolimab in advanced cancers. Generated by immunoSEQ multiplex PCR, the TCRdb table keeps only in-frame clones and is missing some. Of about 100,000 clones in the sample, around 91% were seen once. Sample: CD4+ or CD8+ T cells sorted from blood, taken in a trial of the OX40 agonist ivuxolimab. Receptors originate from an adult with an advanced solid tumor such as melanoma, head and neck, liver or kidney cancer.

Only one count was recorded for this clone. The chain carries TRBV5-1 and TRBJ2-1, with 8 bases fitting TRBD2. The CDR3 is made up of 15 amino acids. With V trimmed by 4 bases and J by 0 bases, 3 bases remained unmatched. Germline V gene data show CDR1 as SGHRS and CDR2 as YFSETQ. As DNA, the CDR3 is TGCGCCAGCAGCCGCAGCGGGAGCTCCTACAATGAGCAGTTCTTC. It encodes CASSRSGSSYNEQFF.

This clone occurred once. The V call is TRBV5-4, the J call TRBJ1-1; the D gene is possibly TRBD1 (6 bases). V lost 9 bases and J 4 bases, leaving 19 bases between the germline ends. CDR1 and CDR2 (germline): SGHNT, YYREEE (reference sequence). The CDR3 consists of 14 residues. The CDR3 region is CATRGRQVVTEAFF. In nucleotides, the CDR3 is TGTGCCACCAGAGGGAGACAGGTTGTCACTGAAGCTTTCTTT.

The V gene is TRBV9, the J gene TRBJ2-1; 10 bases agree with TRBD2. Germline values: CDR1 SGDLS, CDR2 YYNGEE. V dropped 0 bases and J dropped 4; count of bases not matched to a gene: 13. The length of the CDR3 is 19 residues. Here the CDR3 DNA reads TGTGCCAGCAGCGTAGGAGGGGCTAGCGGGAGAGGTGGGTACAATGAGCAGTTCTTC. Translation: CASSVGGASGRGGYNEQFF.

This clone was observed a single time. The chain employs TRBV5-1 and TRBJ2-5; the D is unclear. Germline V gives CDR1 SGHRS, CDR2 YFSETQ. The V end was cut by 1 base, the J end by 1 base, with 17 bases between. There are 17 residues in the CDR3. CDR3 in DNA: TGCGCCAGCAGCTTGAACGGTAACTCACCTCTCCAAGAGACCCAGTACTTC. Translated, it gives CASSLNGNSPLQETQYF.

The gene calls are TRBV11-2 and TRBJ1-1; maybe TRBD1 (5 bases). The CDR3 extends over 14 amino acids. V shed 4 bases and J shed 1 base, with 10 bases lying between them. From germline, CDR1 is SGHAT and CDR2 FQNNGV. The CDR3 coding sequence is TGTGCCAGCAGCTGGGGGAGACAGAACACTGAAGCTTTCTTT. This sequence encodes CASSWGRQNTEAFF.

V and J are TRBV10-3 and TRBJ2-5, with 7 bases lining up with TRBD1. V dropped 6 bases and J dropped 1; count of bases not matched to a gene: 2. CDR3 size: 13 residues. Germline loops: CDR1 ENHRY, CDR2 SYGVKD. Here the CDR3 reads CAIRGDSQETQYF. In DNA, the CDR3 is TGTGCCATCAGGGGGGACAGCCAAGAGACCCAGTACTTC.

The V call is TRBV7-2, the J call TRBJ1-6; no clear D. CDR3 length equals 12 residues. Germline loops: CDR1 SGHTA, CDR2 FQGNSA. With 1 base removed from V and 9 bases from J, the gap between germline ends came to 4 bases. Here the CDR3 reads CASSLVGSPLHF. The CDR3 DNA reads as TGTGCCAGCAGCTTAGTAGGTTCACCCCTCCACTTT.

The table lists this clone with a count of one. The chain employs TRBV10-3 and TRBJ2-1, with a tentative D call TRBD1 (5 bases). The CDR3 has 13 residues. The germline CDR1 and CDR2 sequences are ENHRY and SYGVKD. Trimming pared 6 bases from V and 13 bases from J, leaving 19 bases between. The CDR3: CAISEPPGRVQFF. The CDR3 DNA reads as TGTGCCATCAGCGAACCCCCAGGCAGGGTACAGTTCTTC.

The chain couples TRBV11-2 to TRBJ2-5; the D is unclear. Germline CDR1 reads SGHAT; CDR2 reads FQNNGV. V gave up 1 base and J gave up 3 bases, with 12 bases separating them. The CDR3 has 15 residues. The chain's CDR3 is CASSLAAGREETQYF. CDR3 DNA: TGTGCCAGCAGCTTAGCGGCTGGAAGAGAAGAGACCCAGTACTTC.

J is TRBJ2-7 and V is TRBV10-3, with TRBD1 as a possible D gene (6 bases). V gave up 3 bases and J gave up 6 bases, with 15 bases separating them. Germline CDR1 ENHRY, CDR2 SYGVKD. This CDR3 comprises 14 residues. The CDR3 bases are TGTGCCATCAGTGATTTGGGGGCCCATGGCGAGCAGTACTTC. This gives the protein CAISDLGAHGEQYF.

J is TRBJ2-7 and V is TRBV2, with D possibly being TRBD1 (6 bases). Trimming cost V 7 bases and J 1 base, with 11 bases left between them. CDR1 SNHLY and CDR2 FYNNEI come from the germline V gene. This CDR3 comprises 13 residues. The CDR3 sequence: CASKTGQSYEQYF. The CDR3 DNA reads TGTGCCAGCAAGACAGGTCAATCCTACGAGCAGTACTTC.